These 3 T cell receptor beta chains share one sample of origin, sequenced in a study of cytomegalovirus exposure and HLA in healthy donors. 60 Vbeta and 13 Jbeta primers were used in PCR. TCRdb keeps only in-frame clones here, not all; method: immunoSEQ multiplex PCR. The sample carries under 200,000 clones, more than 70% recorded once. What was sequenced was PBMCs. Every receptor here comes from a boy younger than 10 in good health and CMV-seronegative.

J is TRBJ2-1 and V is TRBV15, with 11 bases lining up with TRBD1. This CDR3 has 15 amino acids. Trimming at V came to 8 bases and at J to 3 bases, leaving 6 bases not matched to a gene. CDR1 and CDR2 from the germline V gene are LNHNV and YYDKDF (reference sequence). The CDR3 DNA reads TGTGCCACCGTTCCGGGACAGGGGGTCTACAATGAGCAGTTCTTC. Amino acid sequence: CATVPGQGVYNEQFF.

This chain joins TRBV6-1 and TRBJ2-5; TRBD1 might be the D (6 bases). CDR3 length: 14 residues. Trimming took off 4 bases at V and 1 base at J, with 10 bases between the two ends. Germline values: CDR1 MNHNS, CDR2 SASEGT. The CDR3 loop is CASSARTVQETQYF. The CDR3 DNA is TGTGCCAGCAGTGCCCGGACAGTCCAAGAGACCCAGTACTTC.

The chain has TRBV6-1 and TRBJ2-7, with 8 positions matching TRBD2. The CDR3 extends over 13 amino acids. The germline gives CDR1 MNHNS, CDR2 SASEGT. The V segment lost 6 bases and the J segment 2 bases; nucleotides outside the gene matches: 3. DNA of the CDR3: TGTGCCAGCAGACTAGCGGCGGCCTACGAGCAGTACTTC. This encodes CASRLAAAYEQYF.